The 19 T cell receptor beta chains listed next were all sequenced from one sample in a study of Graves' ophthalmopathy and Graves' hyperthyroidism. Amplification from RNA transcripts yielded the TCR beta CDR3 regions. A first-round RT-PCR used HTBI primers, followed by a second-round multiplex PCR. TCRdb used MiXCR to reprocess the multiplex PCR reads, holding one entry per CDR3 protein. The sample contains about 660,000 distinct CDR3 sequences, more than 40% of which appear only once. The source material was peripheral blood. These receptors came from an adult man with Graves' ophthalmopathy.

The table lists this clonotype with a few counts. A much larger clone differs by one base, so this may be a read error. The chain uses TRBV6-2 or TRBV6-3 and TRBJ2-2; 7 nucleotides agree with TRBD2. The CDR3 consists of 11 residues. V shed 8 bases and J 9 bases; nucleotides not matched to a gene: 3. Germline V gene sequence: CDR1 MNHEY, CDR2 SVGEGT. CDR3 bases: TGTGCCAGCCGGGAGGCCTGGGAGCTGTTTTTT. Translating gives CASREAWELFF.

Note on this clonotype: Given the absence of the conserved phenylalanine or tryptophan at the CDR3 end, a read error is likely. The CDR3: CAISESTGPSEQFC. The CDR3 DNA is TGTGCCATCAGTGAGTCGACTGGTCCTAGCGAGCAGTTCTGC. The chain is built from TRBV10-3 and TRBJ2-1; possibly TRBD2 for D (5 bases). With 0 bases removed from V and 10 bases from J, the gap between germline ends came to 13 bases. The CDR3 runs to 14 residues. Looked up from germline, CDR1 is ENHRY and CDR2 is SYGVKD.

J is TRBJ1-4 and V is TRBV12-3 or TRBV12-4, with TRBD1 as a possible D gene (6 bases). This CDR3 has 15 amino acids. Between the trimmed V and J ends, which lost 5 bases and 3 bases, there was a span of 13 bases. In nucleotides, the CDR3 is TGTGCCAGCAGTGAGGGACCAGGGGCTAATGAAAAACTGTTTTTT. Translated: CASSEGPGANEKLFF.

The chain combines TRBV24-1 with TRBJ2-3; D uncertain. Germline loops: CDR1 KGHDR, CDR2 SFDVKD. This CDR3 is 11 amino acids long. With 11 bases removed from V and 4 bases from J, the gap between germline ends came to 9 bases. The CDR3 is CASRRSDTQYF. The CDR3 nucleotides are TGTGCCAGCAGAAGATCAGATACGCAGTATTTT.

V gene TRBV5-1 combines with J gene TRBJ2-7, with 7 bases matching TRBD1. Germline trimming cut 4 bases from V and 2 bases from J; bases unmatched to any gene: 12. Germline-derived CDR1 and CDR2 are SGHRS and YFSETQ. The CDR3 is 16 residues long. In nucleotides, the CDR3 is TGCGCCAGCAGCCTCTCCCGACAGGGCCTCGCCTACGAGCAGTACTTC. This gives the protein CASSLSRQGLAYEQYF. Full variable domain (outside the CDR3, taken from reference TRBV5-1 and TRBJ2-7): KAGVTQTPRYLIKTRGQQVTLSCSPISGHRSVSWYQQTPGQGLQFLFEYFSETQRNKGNFPGRFSGRQFSNSRSEMNVSTLELGDSALYLCASSLSRQGLAYEQYFGPGTRLTVT.

The gene calls are TRBV7-9 and TRBJ1-6, with 7 bases identical to TRBD1. Trimming removed 6 bases from V and 8 bases from J; junction bases left unmatched: 13. The CDR3 is 16 amino acids. Per the germline V gene, CDR1 is SEHNR and CDR2 is FQNEAQ (reference sequence). The CDR3 DNA follows: TGTGCCAGCAGTTCAAAACTCAGGGGGTGGGATTCACCCCTCCACTTT. It encodes CASSSKLRGWDSPLHF.

This clonotype was seen only a few times. The chain has TRBV12-3 or TRBV12-4 and TRBJ2-7, with TRBD2 identical over 13 bases. V shed 4 bases and J 4 bases; nucleotides not matched to a gene: 16. The CDR3 consists of 19 residues. CDR3 sequence: CASSSYRTSGGTLRYEQYF. In nucleotides, the CDR3 is TGTGCCAGCAGTTCCTACCGGACTAGCGGGGGAACCCTTCGGTACGAGCAGTACTTC.

This clonotype was seen many times. This rearrangement joins TRBV7-8 to TRBJ1-1; a possible D gene is TRBD1 (5 bases). V dropped 7 bases and J dropped 0 bases, with 15 bases sitting between them. Per germline, CDR1 SGHVS and CDR2 FQNEAQ. The CDR3 totals 15 residues. This CDR3 is CASTQDRGMNTEAFF. The CDR3 DNA reads TGTGCCAGCACCCAAGACCGGGGGATGAACACTGAAGCTTTCTTT.

The genes are TRBV3-1 and TRBJ1-2; possible D gene TRBD1, 5 bases. The CDR3 is 16 residues long. Between the trimmed V and J ends, which lost 2 bases and 5 bases, there was a span of 18 bases. Germline V gene lookup returns CDR1 LGHDT and CDR2 YNNKEL (reference sequence). This chain's CDR3 is CASSQWGGYATYGYTF. DNA of the CDR3: TGTGCCAGCAGCCAATGGGGGGGATACGCGACTTATGGCTACACCTTC.

The chain combines TRBV7-9 with TRBJ2-5, with 9 bases that match TRBD2. This CDR3 is 17 amino acids long. Germline CDR1 SEHNR, CDR2 FQNEAQ (reference sequence). Unmatched junction bases numbered 19, after V lost 4 bases and J lost 10 bases. This chain's CDR3 is CASSSTISGGKWRDQYF. The CDR3, as DNA: TGTGCCAGCAGCTCCACGATTAGCGGGGGCAAATGGCGGGACCAGTACTTC.

This clonotype was counted ten times or more. V and J are TRBV2 and TRBJ1-1; 8 bases agree with TRBD1. The CDR3 covers 15 residues. Per the germline V gene, CDR1 is SNHLY and CDR2 is FYNNEI. V dropped 1 base and J dropped 8; count of bases not matched to a gene: 9. The CDR3 protein is CASSEGRDRRGEAFF. As DNA, the CDR3 is TGTGCCAGCAGTGAAGGCCGGGACAGGAGGGGGGAAGCTTTCTTT.

This clonotype was seen at least ten times. The chain joins TRBV20-1 to TRBJ1-2; D is unclear. CDR1 and CDR2 from the germline V gene are DFQATT and SNEGSKA (reference sequence). V was clipped by 5 bases and J by 5 bases, with 12 bases between them. This CDR3 is 12 amino acids long. The CDR3 DNA is TGCAGTGCTTCCGACGGAAGATATGGCTACACCTTC. Encoded protein: CSASDGRYGYTF.

In this sample, this clonotype turned up a few times. The chain couples TRBV30 to TRBJ1-5; D is unresolved. The CDR3 runs to 15 residues. V lost 0 bases to trimming and J lost 0 bases, with 9 bases between them. Germline assignment: CDR1 GTSNPN and CDR2 SVGIG (reference sequence). The CDR3, as DNA: TGTGCCTGGAGTGTACGGAGCGTTAGCAATCAGCCCCAGCATTTT. It translates to CAWSVRSVSNQPQHF.

V is TRBV29-1 and J is TRBJ2-6, with D uncertain. The V end lost 4 bases, the J end lost 5 bases, and 3 bases lay between the germline ends. CDR1 is SQVTM and CDR2 is ANQGSEA in the germline V gene. The CDR3 sequence is 11 residues long. The CDR3 DNA reads TGCAGCGTTGCTAGGGCCAACGTCCTGACTTTC. Translation gives CSVARANVLTF.

This clonotype came up many times. The rearrangement uses TRBV10-3 and TRBJ2-5, with D unclear. Germline values: CDR1 ENHRY, CDR2 SYGVKD. This CDR3 has 13 amino acids. V lost 4 bases and J lost 2, with 8 bases in between. This CDR3 is CAISAGLQETQYF. CDR3 DNA sequence: TGTGCCATCAGTGCCGGGTTGCAAGAGACCCAGTACTTC.

The chain joins TRBV29-1 to TRBJ1-2; 10 bases are shared with TRBD1. Germline V lookup: CDR1 SQVTM, CDR2 ANQGSEA. This CDR3 is built from 14 residues. Trimming took 6 bases from V and 2 from J; bases not matched to a gene: 6. The CDR3 loop reads CSVETGGANYGYTF. In nucleotides, the CDR3 is TGCAGCGTCGAGACAGGGGGCGCAAACTATGGCTACACCTTC.

The rearrangement links TRBV3-1 to TRBJ2-2; no definite D call. Trimming removed 1 base at V and 7 bases at J, with 13 bases between. Germline CDR1 is LGHDT and CDR2 is YNNKEL (reference sequence). CDR3 length: 15 amino acids. CDR3 sequence reads: CASSQVVVGGGELFF. DNA for the CDR3: TGTGCCAGCAGCCAAGTGGTTGTAGGCGGCGGGGAGCTGTTTTTT. The full variable domain, with the rest looked up from reference TRBV3-1 and TRBJ2-2, is DTAVSQTPKYLVTQMGNDKSIKCEQNLGHDTMYWYKQDSKKFLKIMFSYNNKELIINETVPNRFSPKSPDKAHLNLHINSLELGDSAVYFCASSQVVVGGGELFFGEGSRLTVL.

This clonotype has at least ten counts. The chain is built from TRBV20-1 and TRBJ2-7; maybe TRBD1 (6 bases). V lost 0 bases, J lost 2 bases, and 8 bases lay in between. This CDR3 comprises 13 residues. Germline-derived CDR1 and CDR2 are DFQATT and SNEGSKA (reference sequence). CDR3 sequence (DNA): TGCAGTGCTAGAGACCGGGACACCTACGAGCAGTACTTC. This translates into CSARDRDTYEQYF.

Of note for this clonotype: This sequence may be a read error, since a much larger clone differs from it by one base. Lacking the conserved final phenylalanine or tryptophan, this CDR3 likely reflects a read error. V usage is TRBV10-3 and J usage is TRBJ2-5; D not resolved. Germline CDR1 reads ENHRY; CDR2 reads SYGVKD. The CDR3 has 14 amino acids. CDR3 sequence: CASSEVGYGETQYL. For the CDR3, the DNA is TGTGCCAGCAGTGAAGTGGGATACGGGGAGACCCAGTACCTC.